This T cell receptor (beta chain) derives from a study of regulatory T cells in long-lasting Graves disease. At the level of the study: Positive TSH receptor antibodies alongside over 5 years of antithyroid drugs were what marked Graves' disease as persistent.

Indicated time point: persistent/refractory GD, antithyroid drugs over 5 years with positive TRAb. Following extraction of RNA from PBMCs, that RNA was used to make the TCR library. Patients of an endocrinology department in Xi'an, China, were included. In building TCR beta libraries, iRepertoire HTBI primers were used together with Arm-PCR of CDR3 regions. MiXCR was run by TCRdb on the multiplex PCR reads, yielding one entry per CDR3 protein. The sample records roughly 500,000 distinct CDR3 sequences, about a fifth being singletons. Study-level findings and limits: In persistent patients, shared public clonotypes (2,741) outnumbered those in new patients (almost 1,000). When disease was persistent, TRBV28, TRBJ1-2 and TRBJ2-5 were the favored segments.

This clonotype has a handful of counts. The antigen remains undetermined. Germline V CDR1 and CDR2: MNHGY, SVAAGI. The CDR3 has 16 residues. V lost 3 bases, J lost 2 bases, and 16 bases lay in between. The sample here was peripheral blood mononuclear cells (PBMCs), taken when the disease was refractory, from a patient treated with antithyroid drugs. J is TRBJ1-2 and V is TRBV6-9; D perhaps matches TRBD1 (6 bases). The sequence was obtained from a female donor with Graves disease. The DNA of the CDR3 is TGTGCCAGCAGTTACACGTGGGGGGCGCGGAACTATGGCTACACCTTC. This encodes CASSYTWGARNYGYTF.